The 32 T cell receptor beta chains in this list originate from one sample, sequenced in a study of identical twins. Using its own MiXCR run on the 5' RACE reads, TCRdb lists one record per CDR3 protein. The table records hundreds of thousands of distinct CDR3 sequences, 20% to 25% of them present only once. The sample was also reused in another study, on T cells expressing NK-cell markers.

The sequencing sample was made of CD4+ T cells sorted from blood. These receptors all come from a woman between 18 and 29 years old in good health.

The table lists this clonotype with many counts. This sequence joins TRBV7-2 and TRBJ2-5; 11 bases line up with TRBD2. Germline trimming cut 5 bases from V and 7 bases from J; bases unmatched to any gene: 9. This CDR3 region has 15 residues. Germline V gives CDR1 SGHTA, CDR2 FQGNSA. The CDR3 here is CASSLSLAGEGTQYF. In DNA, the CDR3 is TGTGCCAGCAGCCTTTCACTAGCGGGAGAGGGGACCCAGTACTTC.

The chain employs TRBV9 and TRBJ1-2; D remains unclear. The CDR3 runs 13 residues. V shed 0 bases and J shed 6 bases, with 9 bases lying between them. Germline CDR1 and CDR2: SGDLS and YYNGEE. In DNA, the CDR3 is TGTGCCAGCAGCGTAGGAATTTCTAATGGCTACACCTTC. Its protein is CASSVGISNGYTF.

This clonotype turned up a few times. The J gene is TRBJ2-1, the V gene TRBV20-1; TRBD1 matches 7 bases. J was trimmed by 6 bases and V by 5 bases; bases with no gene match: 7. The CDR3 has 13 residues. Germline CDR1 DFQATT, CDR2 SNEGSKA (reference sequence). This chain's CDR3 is CSARGGAPNEQFF. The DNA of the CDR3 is TGCAGTGCTCGAGGGGGCGCCCCCAATGAGCAGTTCTTC.

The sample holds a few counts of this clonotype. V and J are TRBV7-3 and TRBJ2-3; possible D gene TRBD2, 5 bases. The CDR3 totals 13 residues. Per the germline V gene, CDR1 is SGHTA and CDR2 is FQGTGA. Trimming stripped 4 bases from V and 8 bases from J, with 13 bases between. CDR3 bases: TGTGCCAGCAGCTCAACCCGGGATGGTACGCAGTATTTT. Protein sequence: CASSSTRDGTQYF.

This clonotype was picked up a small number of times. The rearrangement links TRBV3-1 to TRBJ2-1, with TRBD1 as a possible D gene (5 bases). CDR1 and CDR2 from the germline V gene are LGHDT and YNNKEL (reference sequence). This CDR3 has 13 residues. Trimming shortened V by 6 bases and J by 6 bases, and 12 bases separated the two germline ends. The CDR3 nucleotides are TGTGCCAGCAGATGGGCGGACATCAATGAGCAGTTCTTC. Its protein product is CASRWADINEQFF.

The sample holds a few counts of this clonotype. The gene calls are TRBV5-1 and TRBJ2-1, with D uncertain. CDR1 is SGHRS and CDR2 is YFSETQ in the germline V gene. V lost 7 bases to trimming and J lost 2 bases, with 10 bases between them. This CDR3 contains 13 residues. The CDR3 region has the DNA TGCGCCAGCGGCACAGTCACCTACAATGAGCAGTTCTTC. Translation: CASGTVTYNEQFF.

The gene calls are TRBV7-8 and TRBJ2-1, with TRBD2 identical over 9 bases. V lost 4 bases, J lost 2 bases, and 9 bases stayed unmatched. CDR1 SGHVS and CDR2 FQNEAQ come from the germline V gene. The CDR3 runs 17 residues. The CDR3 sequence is CASSSLGLARTYNEQFF. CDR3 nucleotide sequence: TGTGCCAGCAGCTCCCTCGGACTAGCGAGGACCTACAATGAGCAGTTCTTC.

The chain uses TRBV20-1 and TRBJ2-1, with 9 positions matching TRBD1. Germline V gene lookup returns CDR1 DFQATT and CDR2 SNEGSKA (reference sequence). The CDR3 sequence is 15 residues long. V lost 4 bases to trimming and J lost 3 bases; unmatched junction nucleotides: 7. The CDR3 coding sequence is TGCAGTGCTAACCGCGGGACAGGGATCTACAATGAGCAGTTCTTC. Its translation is CSANRGTGIYNEQFF.

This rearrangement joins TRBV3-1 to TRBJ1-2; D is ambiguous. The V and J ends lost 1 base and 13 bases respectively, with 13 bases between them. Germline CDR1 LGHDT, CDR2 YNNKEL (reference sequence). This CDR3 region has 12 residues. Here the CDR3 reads CASSQVGPLSTF. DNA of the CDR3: TGTGCCAGCAGCCAAGTCGGCCCCCTGAGCACCTTC.

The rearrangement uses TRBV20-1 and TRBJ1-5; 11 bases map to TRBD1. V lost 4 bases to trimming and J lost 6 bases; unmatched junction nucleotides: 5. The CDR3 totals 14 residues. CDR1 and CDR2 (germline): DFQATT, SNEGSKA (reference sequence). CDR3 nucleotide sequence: TGCAGTGCTACCGGGACAGGGGGTGGTCAGCCCCAGCATTTT. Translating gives CSATGTGGGQPQHF.

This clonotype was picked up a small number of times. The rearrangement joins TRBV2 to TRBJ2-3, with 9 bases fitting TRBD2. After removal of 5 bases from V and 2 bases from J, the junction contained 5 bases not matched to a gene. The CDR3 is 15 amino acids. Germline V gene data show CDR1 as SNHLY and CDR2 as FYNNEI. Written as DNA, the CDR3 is TGTGCCAGCAGTCTAGCGGGGTTGGACACAGATACGCAGTATTTT. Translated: CASSLAGLDTDTQYF.

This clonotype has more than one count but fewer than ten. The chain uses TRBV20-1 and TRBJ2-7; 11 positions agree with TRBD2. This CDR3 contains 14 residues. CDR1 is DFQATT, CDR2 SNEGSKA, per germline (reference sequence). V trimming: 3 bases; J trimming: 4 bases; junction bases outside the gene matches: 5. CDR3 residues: CSASRASGGYEQYF. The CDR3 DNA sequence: TGCAGTGCTAGTAGGGCTAGCGGGGGGTACGAGCAGTACTTC.

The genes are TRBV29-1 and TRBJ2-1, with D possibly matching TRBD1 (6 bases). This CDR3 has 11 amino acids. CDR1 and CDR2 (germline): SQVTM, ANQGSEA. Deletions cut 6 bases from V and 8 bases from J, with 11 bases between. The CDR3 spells CSVGPGDEQFF. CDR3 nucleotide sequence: TGCAGCGTCGGACCAGGGGATGAGCAGTTCTTC.

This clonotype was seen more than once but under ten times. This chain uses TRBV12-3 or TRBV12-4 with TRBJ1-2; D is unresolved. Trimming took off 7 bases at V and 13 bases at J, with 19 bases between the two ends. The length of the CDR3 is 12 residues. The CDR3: CASTVDGLFCTF. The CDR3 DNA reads TGTGCCAGCACTGTGGACGGGCTTTTCTGCACCTTC.

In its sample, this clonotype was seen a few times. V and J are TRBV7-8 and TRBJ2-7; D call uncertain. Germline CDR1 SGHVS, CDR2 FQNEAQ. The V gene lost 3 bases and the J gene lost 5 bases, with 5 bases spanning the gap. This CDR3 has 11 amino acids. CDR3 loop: CASSFKDEQYF. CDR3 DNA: TGTGCCAGCAGCTTTAAGGACGAGCAGTACTTC.

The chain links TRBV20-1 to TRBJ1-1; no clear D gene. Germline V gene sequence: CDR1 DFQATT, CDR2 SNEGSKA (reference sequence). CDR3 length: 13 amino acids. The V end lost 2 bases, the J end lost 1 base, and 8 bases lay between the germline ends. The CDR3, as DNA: TGCAGTGCTAGAAAGGATGGGAACACTGAAGCTTTCTTT. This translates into CSARKDGNTEAFF.

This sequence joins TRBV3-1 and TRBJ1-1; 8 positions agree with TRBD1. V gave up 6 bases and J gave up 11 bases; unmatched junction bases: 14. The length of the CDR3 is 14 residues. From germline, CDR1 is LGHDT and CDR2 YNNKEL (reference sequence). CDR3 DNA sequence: TGTGCCAGCAGTCAGGGCGCAAAGACAGGGGAGGCTTTCTTT. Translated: CASSQGAKTGEAFF.

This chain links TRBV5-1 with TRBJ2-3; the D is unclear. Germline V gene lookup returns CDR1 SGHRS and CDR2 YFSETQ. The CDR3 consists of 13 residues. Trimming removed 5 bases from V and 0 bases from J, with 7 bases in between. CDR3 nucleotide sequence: TGCGCCAGCAGGGTCTCTAGCACAGATACGCAGTATTTT. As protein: CASRVSSTDTQYF.

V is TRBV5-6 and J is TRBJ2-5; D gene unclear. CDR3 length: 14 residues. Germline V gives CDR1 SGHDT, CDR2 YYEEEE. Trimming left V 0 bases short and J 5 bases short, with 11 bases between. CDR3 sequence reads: CASSLAVGFETQYF. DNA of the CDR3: TGTGCCAGCAGCTTGGCGGTGGGGTTTGAGACCCAGTACTTC. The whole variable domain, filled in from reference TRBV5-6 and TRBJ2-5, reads DAGVTQSPTHLIKTRGQQVTLRCSPKSGHDTVSWYQQALGQGPQFIFQYYEEEERQRGNFPDRFSGHQFPNYSSELNVNALLLGDSALYLCASSLAVGFETQYFGPGTRLLVL.

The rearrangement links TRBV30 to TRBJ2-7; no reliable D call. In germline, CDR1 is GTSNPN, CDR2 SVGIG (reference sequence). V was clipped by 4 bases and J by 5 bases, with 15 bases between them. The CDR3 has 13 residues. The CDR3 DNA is TGTGCCTGGACCCCACAATTAGCTGACGAGCAGTACTTC. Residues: CAWTPQLADEQYF. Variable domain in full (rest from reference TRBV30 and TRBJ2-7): SQTIHQWPATLVQPVGSPLSLECTVEGTSNPNLYWYRQAAGRGLQLLFYSVGIGQISSEVPQNLSASRPQDRQFILSSKKLLLSDSGFYLCAWTPQLADEQYFGPGTRLTVT.

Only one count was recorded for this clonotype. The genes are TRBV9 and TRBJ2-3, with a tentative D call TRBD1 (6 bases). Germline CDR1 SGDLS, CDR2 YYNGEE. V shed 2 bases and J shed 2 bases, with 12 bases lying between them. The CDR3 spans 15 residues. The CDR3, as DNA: TGTGCCAGCAGCGTTCGAGGGGGAGACACAGATACGCAGTATTTT. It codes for CASSVRGGDTDTQYF.

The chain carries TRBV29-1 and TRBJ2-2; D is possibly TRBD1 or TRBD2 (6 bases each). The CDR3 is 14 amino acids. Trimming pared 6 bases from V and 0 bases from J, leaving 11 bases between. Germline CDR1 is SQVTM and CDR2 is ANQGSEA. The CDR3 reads CSVRGPANTGELFF. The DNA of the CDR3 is TGCAGCGTCCGGGGGCCGGCGAACACCGGGGAGCTGTTTTTT.

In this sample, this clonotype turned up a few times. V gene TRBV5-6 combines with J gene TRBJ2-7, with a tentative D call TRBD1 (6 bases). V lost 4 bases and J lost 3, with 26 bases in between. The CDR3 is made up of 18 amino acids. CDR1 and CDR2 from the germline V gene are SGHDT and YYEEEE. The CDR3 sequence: CASSRAPGSADRLYEQYF. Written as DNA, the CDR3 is TGTGCCAGCAGCCGGGCGCCCGGGTCTGCAGACAGGCTCTACGAGCAGTACTTC.

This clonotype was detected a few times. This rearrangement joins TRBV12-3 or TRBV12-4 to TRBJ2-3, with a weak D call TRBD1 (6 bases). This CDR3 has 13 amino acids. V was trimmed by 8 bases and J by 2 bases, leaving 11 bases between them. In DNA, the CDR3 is TGTGCCAGCCACAGGGACAACACAGATACGCAGTATTTT. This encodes CASHRDNTDTQYF.

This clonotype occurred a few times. Here the CDR3 reads CASSFYLQETQYF. CDR3 DNA sequence: TGTGCCAGCAGTTTCTATCTACAAGAGACCCAGTACTTC. The chain combines TRBV12-3 or TRBV12-4 with TRBJ2-5, with D unclear. The length of the CDR3 is 13 residues. V was pared by 3 bases and J by 2 bases, with 7 bases between.

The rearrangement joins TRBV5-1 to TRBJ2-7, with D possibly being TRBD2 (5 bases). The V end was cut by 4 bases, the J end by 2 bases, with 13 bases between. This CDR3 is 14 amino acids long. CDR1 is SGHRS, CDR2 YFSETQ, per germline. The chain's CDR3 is CASSIRTGPYEQYF. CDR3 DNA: TGCGCCAGCAGCATTCGGACTGGGCCCTACGAGCAGTACTTC.

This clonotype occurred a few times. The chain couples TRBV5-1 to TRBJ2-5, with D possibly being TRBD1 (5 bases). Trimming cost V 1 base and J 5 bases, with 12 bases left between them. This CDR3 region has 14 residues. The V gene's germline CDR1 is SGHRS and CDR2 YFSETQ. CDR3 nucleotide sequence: TGCGCCAGCAGCTTGCAGGGTCAGAGGGAGACCCAGTACTTC. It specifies CASSLQGQRETQYF.

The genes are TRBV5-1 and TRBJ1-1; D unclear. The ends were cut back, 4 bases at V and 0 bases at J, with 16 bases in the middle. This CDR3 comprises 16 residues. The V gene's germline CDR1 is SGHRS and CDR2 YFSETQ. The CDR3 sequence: CASSQVTRLMNTEAFF. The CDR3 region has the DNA TGCGCCAGCAGCCAGGTCACCAGACTAATGAACACTGAAGCTTTCTTT.

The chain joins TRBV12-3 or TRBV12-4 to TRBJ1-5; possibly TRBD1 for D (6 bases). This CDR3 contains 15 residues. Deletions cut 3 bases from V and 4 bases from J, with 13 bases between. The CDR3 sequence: CASSFGDTLNQPQHF. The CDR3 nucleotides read TGTGCCAGCAGTTTTGGGGACACCCTAAATCAGCCCCAGCATTTT.

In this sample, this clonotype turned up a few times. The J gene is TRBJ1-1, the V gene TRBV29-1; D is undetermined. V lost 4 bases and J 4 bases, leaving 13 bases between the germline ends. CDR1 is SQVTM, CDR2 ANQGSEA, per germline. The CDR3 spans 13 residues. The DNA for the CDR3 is TGCAGCGTTGGGCCAGGAAGAATCACTGAAGCTTTCTTT. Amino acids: CSVGPGRITEAFF. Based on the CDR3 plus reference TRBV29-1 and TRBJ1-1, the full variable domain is SAVISQKPSRDICQRGTSLTIQCQVDSQVTMMFWYRQQPGQSLTLIATANQGSEATYESGFVIDKFPISRPNLTFSTLTVSNMSPEDSSIYLCSVGPGRITEAFFGQGTRLTVV.

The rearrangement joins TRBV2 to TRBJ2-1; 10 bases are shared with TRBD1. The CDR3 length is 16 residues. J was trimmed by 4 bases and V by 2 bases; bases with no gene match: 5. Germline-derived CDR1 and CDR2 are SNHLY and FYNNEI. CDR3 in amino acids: CASSEFGDRGYNEQFF. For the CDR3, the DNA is TGTGCCAGCAGTGAATTTGGGGACAGGGGATACAATGAGCAGTTCTTC.

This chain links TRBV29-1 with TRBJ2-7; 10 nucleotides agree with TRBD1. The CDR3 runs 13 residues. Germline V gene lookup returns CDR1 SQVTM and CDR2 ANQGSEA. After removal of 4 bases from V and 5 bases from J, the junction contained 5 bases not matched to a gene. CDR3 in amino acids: CSVVRDRGDEQYF. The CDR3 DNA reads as TGCAGCGTTGTACGGGACAGGGGAGACGAGCAGTACTTC.